This T cell receptor (beta chain) came from a study of Graves' ophthalmopathy and Graves' hyperthyroidism. Study-wide background: Investigators collected peripheral blood at initial diagnosis, before any treatment was given.

The hyperthyroidism patients, aged 18 to 65, had been newly diagnosed, with under 2 months' duration. Diagnosis was based on clinical symptoms, serum thyroxine, TRAb, thyroid ultrasound and orbital computed tomography. RNA transcripts served as template for amplifying TCR beta CDR3 sequences. The authors performed first-round RT-PCR with HTBI primers and then a second-round multiplex PCR. TCRdb recomputed calls from the multiplex PCR reads with MiXCR, one row per CDR3 protein. The table shows about 620,000 distinct CDR3 sequences, with 22% occurring only once. Trimming stripped 2 bases from V and 8 bases from J, with 9 bases between. Germline CDR1 reads SEHNR; CDR2 reads FQNEAQ (reference sequence). This CDR3 comprises 12 residues.

The sequence was collected from a young woman with stable Graves' hyperthyroidism. Some clones in this sample may be carry-over from other donors' samples. The chain joins TRBV7-9 to TRBJ1-1; D is unresolved. The source material was peripheral blood. CDR3 nucleotide sequence: TGTGCCAGCAGCTTACCCCGGCCCGAAGCTTTCTTT. This gives the protein CASSLPRPEAFF.